Sequencing of this TCR beta chain was carried out in a study of cytomegalovirus exposure and HLA in healthy donors. Study background: Falling in the Caucasian-associated ancestry cluster were approximately 84% of around 370 genotyped donors. The study's findings and limits: A missense DCLRE1C variant was associated with V- and J-gene trimming of TCR beta chains in a later analysis, and an independent cohort replicated the association. Beyond CMV serostatus, there was no information to go on about immune exposure.

V gave up 2 bases and J gave up 1 base, with 11 bases separating them. The CDR3 loop spans 15 amino acids. Looked up from germline, CDR1 is MNHNS and CDR2 is SASEGT. In regard to this clone: Its antigen is as yet unknown.

PCR was performed using 60 Vbeta and 13 Jbeta primers. TCRdb's table, derived via immunoSEQ multiplex PCR, lists solely in-frame clones and lacks some. This sample has approximately 160,000 clones, with 60% to 80% found just once. The material sequenced was PBMCs. This TCR came from a young man in good health and CMV-seropositive. The chain carries TRBV6-1 and TRBJ1-1; TRBD1 might be the D (5 bases). The CDR3 here is CASSELSGQNTEAFF. For the CDR3, the DNA is TGTGCCAGCAGTGAACTATCAGGACAGAACACTGAAGCTTTCTTT.